Below, 13 T cell receptor beta chains from the same sample are listed, as sequenced in a study of blood T cell repertoires in COVID-19. Produced via immunoSEQ multiplex PCR; TCRdb's table is partial and in-frame only. Of 200,000 to 250,000 clones listed, around four fifths are singletons. Material: peripheral blood. The receptors were gathered from a woman in her fifties or sixties who had recovered from COVID-19.

This chain joins TRBV5-1 and TRBJ2-5; no clear D. CDR1 and CDR2 from the germline V gene are SGHRS and YFSETQ. The V end was cut by 4 bases, the J end by 1 base, with 8 bases between. CDR3 length: 13 amino acids. The CDR3 sequence: CASSPDIQETQYF. CDR3 sequence (DNA): TGCGCCAGCAGCCCAGATATCCAAGAGACCCAGTACTTC.

The CDR3 DNA follows: TGTGCCAGCAGCCCGGACAGGGGGAAGGTAGGCTTCACAGATACGCAGTATTTT. It translates to CASSPDRGKVGFTDTQYF. V is TRBV7-9 and J is TRBJ2-3; 10 nucleotides align to TRBD1. There are 18 residues in the CDR3. Germline V CDR1 and CDR2: SEHNR, FQNEAQ (reference sequence). V was clipped by 5 bases and J by 2 bases; unmatched bases: 13.

The CDR3 here is CASTYLTGAHYGYTF. CDR3 DNA sequence: TGTGCCAGTACCTACCTGACAGGCGCCCACTATGGCTACACCTTC. V is TRBV19 and J is TRBJ1-2; D possibly corresponds to TRBD1 (6 bases). The germline CDR1 and CDR2 sequences are LNHDA and SQIVND (reference sequence). CDR3 length equals 15 residues. Trimming removed 7 bases at V and 3 bases at J, with 18 bases between.

The chain is built from TRBV7-2 and TRBJ1-6; 7 nucleotides agree with TRBD1. The V gene end was trimmed by 1 base and the J gene end by 10 bases; junction bases not matched to a gene: 7. The CDR3 runs to 15 residues. CDR1 and CDR2 (germline): SGHTA, FQGNSA. The CDR3, as DNA: TGTGCCAGCAGCTTAGGTCGGACAGGCCAGTCACCCCTCCACTTT. The encoded protein is CASSLGRTGQSPLHF.

The chain links TRBV7-3 to TRBJ2-2, with a weak D call TRBD1 (6 bases). The CDR3 consists of 14 residues. The V gene lost 8 bases and the J gene lost 5 bases, with 15 bases spanning the gap. Germline loops: CDR1 SGHTA, CDR2 FQGTGA. The DNA for the CDR3 is TGTGCCAGCCGCCCGACAGGTTTTACCGGGGAGCTGTTTTTT. Protein sequence: CASRPTGFTGELFF. Full variable domain (outside the CDR3, taken from reference TRBV7-3 and TRBJ2-2): GAGVSQTPSNKVTEKGKYVELRCDPISGHTALYWYRQSLGQGPEFLIYFQGTGAADDSGLPNDRFFAVRPEGSVSTLKIQRTERGDSAVYLCASRPTGFTGELFFGEGSRLTVL.

The genes are TRBV6-6 and TRBJ1-2; no reliable D call. In germline, CDR1 is MNHNY, CDR2 SVGAGI (reference sequence). The CDR3 is made up of 14 amino acids. Trimming took off 2 bases at V and 8 bases at J, with 15 bases between the two ends. The CDR3 nucleotides are TGTGCCAGCAGTTACGAACAGAAGTCTATGGGCTACACCTTC. It yields the protein CASSYEQKSMGYTF.

V usage is TRBV30 and J usage is TRBJ1-4; D possibly corresponds to TRBD1 (5 bases). Germline V lookup: CDR1 GTSNPN, CDR2 SVGIG (reference sequence). CDR3 length equals 14 residues. V lost 5 bases and J 2 bases, leaving 12 bases between the germline ends. The CDR3 spells CAWSQGSTNEKLFF. The CDR3, as DNA: TGTGCCTGGTCGCAGGGTTCCACTAATGAAAAACTGTTTTTT. The full variable domain, completed using reference TRBV30 and TRBJ1-4, is SQTIHQWPATLVQPVGSPLSLECTVEGTSNPNLYWYRQAAGRGLQLLFYSVGIGQISSEVPQNLSASRPQDRQFILSSKKLLLSDSGFYLCAWSQGSTNEKLFFGSGTQLSVL.

The rearrangement links TRBV5-3 to TRBJ1-2; 8 bases are a match to TRBD1. TRBV5-3 is filed as an ORF, its function uncertain. This CDR3 has 16 residues. The V segment lost 4 bases and the J segment 2 bases; nucleotides outside the gene matches: 10. The CDR3 protein is CARSQDREIRNYGYTF. The CDR3 bases are TGTGCCAGAAGCCAGGACAGGGAAATACGAAACTATGGCTACACCTTC.

The CDR3 DNA reads TGCGCCAGCAGCGGGCAGGGCTCCTACAATGAGCAGTTCTTC. This sequence encodes CASSGQGSYNEQFF. V and J are TRBV5-1 and TRBJ2-1; weak D call: TRBD1 (5 bases). V was clipped by 4 bases and J by 0 bases, with 8 bases between them. Germline CDR1 is SGHRS and CDR2 is YFSETQ. The CDR3 covers 14 residues. Looking up the rest from reference TRBV5-1 and TRBJ2-1 gives the full variable domain: KAGVTQTPRYLIKTRGQQVTLSCSPISGHRSVSWYQQTPGQGLQFLFEYFSETQRNKGNFPGRFSGRQFSNSRSEMNVSTLELGDSALYLCASSGQGSYNEQFFGPGTRLTVL.

This chain joins TRBV7-8 and TRBJ2-5, with D uncertain. The V gene lost 1 base and the J gene lost 5 bases, with 11 bases spanning the gap. Germline lookup yields CDR1 SGHVS and CDR2 FQNEAQ. This CDR3 region has 14 residues. CDR3 residues: CASSLVPPGETQYF. For the CDR3, the DNA is TGTGCCAGCAGCTTAGTTCCGCCCGGGGAGACCCAGTACTTC.

The chain has TRBV5-8 and TRBJ1-5; TRBD1 aligns across 10 bases. This CDR3 spans 15 amino acids. Looked up from germline, CDR1 is SGHTS and CDR2 is YDEGEE. V shed 2 bases, J shed 6 bases, and the junction held 5 bases outside the gene matches. The CDR3 loop reads CASSFRDRGSQPQHF. CDR3 DNA sequence: TGTGCCAGCAGCTTCCGGGACAGGGGTAGTCAGCCCCAGCATTTT.

The gene calls are TRBV9 and TRBJ2-3, with 11 bases identical to TRBD2. This CDR3 contains 17 residues. From germline, CDR1 is SGDLS and CDR2 YYNGEE. V trimming: 4 bases; J trimming: 4 bases; junction bases outside the gene matches: 11. CDR3 DNA: TGTGCCAGCAGCCCGGGGGCTAGCGGGGGGTTCGCAGATACGCAGTATTTT. It encodes CASSPGASGGFADTQYF.

V usage is TRBV7-9 and J usage is TRBJ2-1, with 8 nucleotides matching TRBD1. The CDR3 is made up of 14 amino acids. V was clipped by 5 bases and J by 5 bases; unmatched bases: 5. Germline CDR1 SEHNR, CDR2 FQNEAQ (reference sequence). In DNA, the CDR3 is TGTGCCAGCAGCAGATACAGGGGGGACAATGAGCAGTTCTTC. This sequence encodes CASSRYRGDNEQFF. The full variable domain, completed using reference TRBV7-9 and TRBJ2-1, is DTGVSQNPRHKITKRGQNVTFRCDPISEHNRLYWYRQTLGQGPEFLTYFQNEAQLEKSRLLSDRFSAERPKGSFSTLEIQRTEQGDSAMYLCASSRYRGDNEQFFGPGTRLTVL.